These 12 T cell receptor beta chains were sequenced from one sample in a study of blood T cell repertoires in COVID-19. The table came from immunoSEQ multiplex PCR; TCRdb's copy has only in-frame clones and leaves some out. The data hold 350,000 to 400,000 clones, with about nine tenths observed a single time. What was sequenced was PBMCs or T cells enriched from blood (not recorded which). These receptors were obtained from a woman aged 30 to 39 who had recovered from COVID-19.

This chain joins TRBV5-1 and TRBJ1-1; perhaps TRBD1 as D (5 bases). This CDR3 has 15 amino acids. Germline V gene sequence: CDR1 SGHRS, CDR2 YFSETQ. V dropped 3 bases and J dropped 2 bases, with 14 bases sitting between them. The CDR3, as DNA: TGCGCCAGCAGCTCGACAGTTGGCCTAAACACTGAAGCTTTCTTT. Translation: CASSSTVGLNTEAFF. Full variable domain (outside the CDR3, taken from reference TRBV5-1 and TRBJ1-1): KAGVTQTPRYLIKTRGQQVTLSCSPISGHRSVSWYQQTPGQGLQFLFEYFSETQRNKGNFPGRFSGRQFSNSRSEMNVSTLELGDSALYLCASSSTVGLNTEAFFGQGTRLTVV.

In nucleotides, the CDR3 is TGTGCCAGCAGCCCGGACAAAGCGAACACTGAAGCTTTCTTT. This codes for CASSPDKANTEAFF. The chain joins TRBV14 to TRBJ1-1; perhaps TRBD1 as D (5 bases). The CDR3 is made up of 14 amino acids. The germline V and J ends were trimmed by 4 bases and 1 base, with 10 bases remaining between them. Per germline, CDR1 SGHDN and CDR2 FVKESK.

This rearrangement joins TRBV19 to TRBJ1-6; unclear D gene. Trimming removed 3 bases at V and 0 bases at J, with 9 bases between. The CDR3 spans 16 residues. Per germline, CDR1 LNHDA and CDR2 SQIVND (reference sequence). The CDR3 nucleotides are TGTGCCAGTAGTATTACCCGGAGCTCCTATAATTCACCCCTCCACTTT. Protein product: CASSITRSSYNSPLHF.

A word on this clone: Since a much larger clone is just one base distant, this may be a read error. The chain has TRBV6-6 and TRBJ1-2; 10 bases line up with TRBD1. Germline-derived CDR1 and CDR2 are MNHNY and SVGAGI (reference sequence). Unmatched junction bases numbered 2, after V lost 4 bases and J lost 6 bases. This CDR3 region has 13 residues. CDR3 amino acids: CASSLGTGDGYTF. The CDR3 coding sequence is TGTGCCAGCAGTTTAGGGACAGGGGATGGCTACACCTTC.

This clone was found once. J is TRBJ1-5 and V is TRBV19, with D maybe TRBD1 (5 bases). Germline assignment: CDR1 LNHDA and CDR2 SQIVND (reference sequence). V was shortened by 3 bases and J by 0 bases, with 12 bases between the two germline ends. The CDR3 spans 16 residues. CDR3 nucleotide sequence: TGTGCCAGTAGTATTACCCGACAGTCTAGCAATCAGCCCCAGCATTTT. Translated: CASSITRQSSNQPQHF.

The rearrangement uses TRBV5-1 and TRBJ1-4, with 9 bases lining up with TRBD1. The CDR3 spans 16 residues. Germline V gene sequence: CDR1 SGHRS, CDR2 YFSETQ. V trimming: 0 bases; J trimming: 6 bases; junction bases outside the gene matches: 6. The CDR3 sequence: CASSLALRDRDEKLFF. In nucleotides, the CDR3 is TGCGCCAGCAGCTTGGCCCTCCGGGACAGGGATGAAAAACTGTTTTTT.

The chain carries TRBV9 and TRBJ2-2; D uncertain. Germline V CDR1 and CDR2: SGDLS, YYNGEE. V lost 2 bases to trimming and J lost 4 bases, with 6 bases between them. This CDR3 comprises 13 residues. DNA of the CDR3: TGTGCCAGCAGCGTGCTCAGCACCGGGGAGCTGTTTTTT. This translates into CASSVLSTGELFF.

This chain uses TRBV27 with TRBJ2-3; possibly TRBD2 for D (6 bases). The germline V and J ends were trimmed by 9 bases and 1 base, with 8 bases remaining between them. The germline gives CDR1 MNHEY, CDR2 SMNVEV (reference sequence). The CDR3 is 12 residues long. The CDR3 region is CASSGGTDTQYF. CDR3 DNA sequence: TGTGCCAGTTCGGGGGGCACAGATACGCAGTATTTT.

This chain joins TRBV2 and TRBJ1-1; D is uncertain. The CDR3 consists of 13 residues. Trimming took 2 bases from V and 1 from J, leaving 5 bases between them. Germline values: CDR1 SNHLY, CDR2 FYNNEI. CDR3 coding DNA: TGTGCCAGCAGTGAAATGGCGAACACTGAAGCTTTCTTT. It yields the protein CASSEMANTEAFF.

V and J are TRBV21-1 and TRBJ1-1; the D call in the table, TRBD1, was not verified against the DNA. TRBV21-1 is labeled a pseudogene. The CDR3 loop spans 18 amino acids. The DNA of the CDR3 is TGTGCCAGCAGCTTCCTGCCCAAACTAGGACAGTCGAACACTGAAGCTTTCTTT. Amino acids: CASSFLPKLGQSNTEAFF.

This chain uses TRBV12-5 with TRBJ1-1; D is unclear. This CDR3 has 11 amino acids. Trimming pared 5 bases from V and 8 bases from J, leaving 9 bases between. CDR1 is LGHNT and CDR2 is FRNRAP in the germline V gene. The CDR3, as DNA: TGTGCTAGTGGTCCCCCACTAGAAGCTTTCTTT. Its translation: CASGPPLEAFF.

This clone was detected once. This chain connects TRBV19 to TRBJ1-6; tentative D call: TRBD1 (6 bases). CDR3 length equals 13 residues. Germline lookup yields CDR1 LNHDA and CDR2 SQIVND (reference sequence). Trimming stripped 3 bases from V and 10 bases from J, with 10 bases between. Here the CDR3 DNA reads TGTGCCAGTAGTATGACGGGGACATCACCCCTCCACTTT. This gives the protein CASSMTGTSPLHF.